In its sample, the clone carrying this T cell receptor (beta chain) was seen once. The antigen remains unidentified. This record belongs to a study of cytomegalovirus exposure and HLA in healthy donors. Study-wide results and limits: In a later analysis, DRB1 alleles had the most associated TCRs; HLA-C alleles the fewest. Accurate prediction of most subjects' HLA-A and HLA-B alleles from TCR beta sequences was reported.

A multiplex PCR was run with 60 Vbeta primers and 13 Jbeta primers. TCRdb's table, derived via immunoSEQ multiplex PCR, lists solely in-frame clones and lacks some. This table has about 160,000 clones, less than 90% appearing once. CDR1 is LNHNV, CDR2 YYDKDF, per germline (reference sequence). The V segment lost 5 bases and the J segment 10 bases; nucleotides outside the gene matches: 10. The length of the CDR3 is 15 residues. The V call is TRBV15, the J call TRBJ1-4; 10 bases are shared with TRBD1. The clonotype originates from a man aged 18-30 years in good health and CMV-seronegative. The sample was PBMCs. The CDR3 loop is CATSPRTGGVVKLFF. As DNA, the CDR3 is TGTGCCACCAGCCCCCGGACAGGGGGAGTTGTAAAACTGTTTTTT.